This TCR delta chain was retrieved from a study of γδ T cells in repeated Plasmodium falciparum infection. Study-wide results and limits: Vgamma9/Vdelta2+ T cells showed a stable polyclonal repertoire with shared TCRgamma sequences.

Flow sorting of PBMC yielded separate Vgamma9/Vdelta2+ and Vdelta2-negative gammadelta T cell populations for bulk repertoire analysis. Germline assignment: CDR1 TSWWSYY and CDR2 QGS. V lost 7 bases to trimming and J lost 3 bases; unmatched junction nucleotides: 19. This CDR3 is built from 19 residues. A word on this clone: Its antigen is not identified. The protein TCRdb gives is from a much larger clone and does not agree with this DNA's translation at residue 5, likely a read error; the protein shown here comes from the DNA.

With CATT, TCRdb re-called clones from the multiplex PCR reads. The sample shows around 89,000 delta-chain clones, approximately 1.4% of them seen only once. This TCR came from a pool of human donors (malaria-infected and uninfected, not separated). Sequenced input: gamma-delta T cells from blood. The chain combines TRDV1 with TRDJ1; 11 bases map to TRDD3. The J gene was not available in TCRdb and was assigned here by matching the DNA to germline segments. The CDR3 protein is CALVSRVPVWGIPADKLIF. CDR3 bases: TGTGCTCTTGTGAGTAGGGTTCCGGTCTGGGGGATACCGGCCGATAAACTCATCTTT.